The sample holds many counts of the clone carrying this TCR beta chain. The antigen is unknown. This sample stems from a study of neurological immune-mediated disorders. Broader study findings: None of the CDR3 amino acid sequences of expanded clones recurred across subjects, suggesting private repertoires in all groups. HTLV-1-associated myelopathy had the most TCR clonal expansion, and multiple sclerosis had the least, less than healthy controls.

With 10-nucleotide random UMIs included, cDNA was synthesized by 5'RACE. Each CDR3 protein is one row after TCRdb ran MiXCR on the 5' RACE reads. This sample has 55,000 to 70,000 distinct CDR3 sequences; around 10% occur once, and the top ten carry approximately 1.8%. Volunteers from a blood bank in Maryland, USA, made up the healthy controls. CDR3 length: 13 amino acids. CDR1 and CDR2 from the germline V gene are SGHTA and FQGNSA. The V gene lost 2 bases and the J gene lost 5 bases, with 9 bases spanning the gap. The chain couples TRBV7-2 to TRBJ1-2, with D maybe TRBD1 (5 bases). The sequence came from a man in his 60s in good health. Sequencing was carried out using PBMCs. The CDR3 nucleotides are TGTGCCAGCAGCTTACAGGGCGCTTATGGCTACACCTTC. Protein product: CASSLQGAYGYTF.